The next 18 T cell receptor beta chains were all read from a single sample in a study of cytomegalovirus exposure and HLA in healthy donors. The repertoire was sequenced with immunoSEQ multiplex PCR; TCRdb's copy has only in-frame clones and lacks some. The sample consists of about 140,000 clones, about 86% of them appearing once. The specimen was PBMCs. The receptors derive from a man between 18 and 29 years old in good health and CMV-seronegative.

The chain carries TRBV2 and TRBJ2-2; 7 bases agree with TRBD1. In germline, CDR1 is SNHLY, CDR2 FYNNEI. V lost 5 bases to trimming and J lost 4 bases; unmatched junction nucleotides: 13. CDR3 size: 17 residues. CDR3 sequence: CASSIQPGQPFTGELFF. The CDR3 DNA reads as TGTGCCAGCAGTATTCAACCGGGACAGCCTTTCACCGGGGAGCTGTTTTTT.

This clone was recorded once. The chain has TRBV2 and TRBJ1-1, with a tentative D call TRBD1 (5 bases). Germline V CDR1 and CDR2: SNHLY, FYNNEI. V was clipped by 6 bases and J by 8 bases, with 16 bases between them. This CDR3 contains 13 residues. CDR3 sequence (DNA): TGTGCCAGCAGGGAGACAGCCCCTCCGGAAGCTTTCTTT. Protein sequence: CASRETAPPEAFF. Combining the CDR3 with reference TRBV2 and TRBJ1-1 gives the whole variable domain EPEVTQTPSHQVTQMGQEVILRCVPISNHLYFYWYRQILGQKVEFLVSFYNNEISEKSEIFDDQFSVERPDGSNFTLKIRSTKLEDSAMYFCASRETAPPEAFFGQGTRLTVV.

The V and J genes are TRBV6-6 and TRBJ2-3; 7 bases align to TRBD1. CDR1 and CDR2 (germline): MNHNY, SVGAGI (reference sequence). The junction had 4 bases not matched to a gene; V was cut back by 2 bases and J by 5 bases. The CDR3 consists of 14 residues. The CDR3 DNA is TGTGCCAGCAGTTACGAGGGGGCGGGAGATACGCAGTATTTT. Translating gives CASSYEGAGDTQYF.

The V call is TRBV4-1, the J call TRBJ1-1; TRBD1 matches 7 bases. The V segment lost 3 bases and the J segment 1 base; nucleotides outside the gene matches: 5. Germline CDR1 reads MGHRA; CDR2 reads YSYEKL. The CDR3 runs 15 residues. The CDR3 is CASSHLGQRNTEAFF. The DNA for the CDR3 is TGCGCCAGCAGCCACTTGGGACAGAGGAACACTGAAGCTTTCTTT.

The chain employs TRBV6-6 and TRBJ2-7; weak D call: TRBD2 (7 bases). Looked up from germline, CDR1 is MNHNY and CDR2 is SVGAGI (reference sequence). V lost 1 base, J lost 0 bases, and 13 bases lay in between. The CDR3 length is 16 residues. The CDR3 nucleotides are TGTGCCAGCAGTTACTTTGGGGGGGCAAGCTCCTACGAGCAGTACTTC. Translating gives CASSYFGGASSYEQYF.

This clone was seen once. V usage is TRBV7-2 and J usage is TRBJ2-7; 12 nucleotides agree with TRBD2. The V segment lost 5 bases and the J segment 4 bases; nucleotides outside the gene matches: 6. The CDR3 contains 15 residues. Germline assignment: CDR1 SGHTA and CDR2 FQGNSA. The CDR3 DNA reads as TGTGCCAGCAGCCCGACTAGCGGGAGACTATACGAGCAGTACTTC. It is translated as CASSPTSGRLYEQYF.

This chain uses TRBV10-2 with TRBJ1-1; TRBD1 agrees at 8 bases. Germline trimming cut 4 bases from V and 5 bases from J; bases unmatched to any gene: 6. The germline V gene encodes CDR1 WSHSY and CDR2 SAAADI. There are 14 residues in the CDR3. The CDR3 coding sequence is TGCGCCAGCAGTGTCACAGGGGGTTGGACTGAAGCTTTCTTT. Translating it yields CASSVTGGWTEAFF.

The chain has TRBV7-2 and TRBJ1-1, with D perhaps matching TRBD1 (5 bases). The CDR3 is made up of 14 amino acids. In germline, CDR1 is SGHTA, CDR2 FQGNSA. Trimming stripped 7 bases from V and 1 base from J, with 13 bases between. The CDR3, as DNA: TGTGCCAGCAATTTATTTCAGGGGAACACTGAAGCTTTCTTT. Protein product: CASNLFQGNTEAFF. Filled out from reference TRBV7-2 and TRBJ1-1, the complete variable domain reads GAGVSQSPSNKVTEKGKDVELRCDPISGHTALYWYRQSLGQGLEFLIYFQGNSAPDKSGLPSDRFSAERTGGSVSTLTIQRTQQEDSAVYLCASNLFQGNTEAFFGQGTRLTVV.

This clone was picked up one time. The CDR3: CASSTSGEHYNEQFF. DNA for the CDR3: TGTGCCAGCAGTACTAGCGGGGAACACTACAATGAGCAGTTCTTC. The V gene is TRBV6-5, the J gene TRBJ2-1; 10 bases fit TRBD2. V lost 5 bases to trimming and J lost 3 bases; unmatched junction nucleotides: 4. The germline gives CDR1 MNHEY, CDR2 SVGAGI. This CDR3 is built from 15 residues.

This sequence joins TRBV5-1 and TRBJ2-5; 9 bases map to TRBD2. The CDR3 covers 15 residues. Germline V gives CDR1 SGHRS, CDR2 YFSETQ. V lost 4 bases and J lost 5; bases outside the gene matches: 9. CDR3 nucleotide sequence: TGCGCCAGCAGCCCCTTGGCGGGGGGGCTTGAGACCCAGTACTTC. This sequence encodes CASSPLAGGLETQYF.

In its sample, this clone was seen once. The chain carries TRBV6-5 and TRBJ2-7; 11 bases align to TRBD2. From germline, CDR1 is MNHEY and CDR2 SVGAGI. The CDR3 consists of 15 residues. V trimming: 2 bases; J trimming: 4 bases; junction bases outside the gene matches: 4. CDR3 DNA: TGTGCCAGCAGTTACAACCTAGCGGGGGGATACGAGCAGTACTTC. Translation gives CASSYNLAGGYEQYF.

J is TRBJ1-5 and V is TRBV10-1, with unresolved D. The CDR3 is 13 amino acids. Germline V gene sequence: CDR1 WNHNN, CDR2 SYGVQD (reference sequence). V was pared by 3 bases and J by 1 base, with 4 bases between. CDR3 amino acids: CASSEHSNQPQHF. DNA of the CDR3: TGCGCCAGCAGTGAACACAGCAATCAGCCCCAGCATTTT.

CDR3 in amino acids: CASIGGVRQPQHF. In DNA form, the CDR3 reads TGTGCCAGTATAGGGGGTGTTCGCCAGCCCCAGCATTTT. The chain uses TRBV19 and TRBJ1-5, with D tentatively TRBD1 (6 bases). V was pared by 7 bases and J by 7 bases, with 14 bases between. The CDR3 has 13 residues. The germline V gene encodes CDR1 LNHDA and CDR2 SQIVND (reference sequence). Complete variable domain (other parts from reference TRBV19 and TRBJ1-5): DGGITQSPKYLFRKEGQNVTLSCEQNLNHDAMYWYRQDPGQGLRLIYYSQIVNDFQKGDIAEGYSVSREKKESFPLTVTSAQKNPTAFYLCASIGGVRQPQHFGDGTRLSIL.

The chain joins TRBV18 to TRBJ2-7; D ambiguous. Trimming removed 2 bases from V and 3 bases from J, with 17 bases in between. CDR3 length: 16 residues. Looked up from germline, CDR1 is KGHSH and CDR2 is LQKENI. CDR3 sequence reads: CASSPGQARNLYEQYF. In DNA, the CDR3 is TGTGCCAGCTCACCAGGTCAGGCCCGTAACCTCTACGAGCAGTACTTC.

The chain joins TRBV28 to TRBJ2-7; 8 bases map to TRBD1. CDR1 is MDHEN and CDR2 is SYDVKM in the germline V gene. The CDR3 length is 14 residues. V was clipped by 4 bases and J by 2 bases; unmatched bases: 4. The CDR3 coding sequence is TGTGCCAGCAGTTCCGGACAGGGAGCCTACGAGCAGTACTTC. It translates to CASSSGQGAYEQYF.

This clone was seen a single time. The V call is TRBV18, the J call TRBJ1-2; D gene ambiguous. This CDR3 is 16 amino acids long. Germline assignment: CDR1 KGHSH and CDR2 LQKENI. V lost 1 base to trimming and J lost 1 base, with 13 bases between them. The CDR3 is CASSPQETSGNYGYTF. In DNA, the CDR3 is TGTGCCAGCTCACCACAGGAAACGTCGGGTAACTATGGCTACACCTTC.

V is TRBV30 and J is TRBJ2-5; 13 bases align to TRBD2. The CDR3 consists of 16 residues. The V and J ends lost 2 bases and 2 bases, in that order; junction bases with no gene match: 5. Looked up from germline, CDR1 is GTSNPN and CDR2 is SVGIG (reference sequence). DNA for the CDR3: TGTGCCTGGAGTCCGGGGACTAGCGGGACTCAAGAGACCCAGTACTTC. This translates into CAWSPGTSGTQETQYF.

This clone occurred a few times. The J gene is TRBJ2-7, the V gene TRBV7-9; D possibly corresponds to TRBD1 (6 bases). CDR3 length: 16 amino acids. Trimming pared 5 bases from V and 0 bases from J, leaving 17 bases between. Germline CDR1 is SEHNR and CDR2 is FQNEAQ (reference sequence). CDR3 DNA sequence: TGTGCCAGCAGCCCCAGGTCAGGGGCCAGCTCCTACGAGCAGTACTTC. Translated, it gives CASSPRSGASSYEQYF.